Listed below are T cell receptor beta chains from one sample, sequenced in a study of T cell clonotyping in hematopoietic cell transplantation. Using immunoSEQ multiplex PCR, the repertoire was profiled, and TCRdb retains in-frame clones only, with some absent. The table records about 80,000 clones, 95% to 97% of them present only once. Specimen: peripheral blood mononuclear cells, collected before stem cell transplant. All receptors derive from a woman aged 45 to 65 with acute myeloid leukemia. Some clones in this sample may be carry-over from other donors' samples. Each CDR3 is given with its conserved first and last residue. The D gene is left open where the match is weak. Clone size is stated in some rows and not others, as once, few, many or a class when expanded.

V gene,D gene,J gene,clone size,CDR3 protein,CDR3 DNA
TRBV27,NA,TRBJ2-6,NA,CASRGYSGANVLTF,TGTGCCAGCAGGGGATACTCTGGGGCCAACGTCCTGACTTTC
TRBV28,NA,TRBJ1-2,NA,CASSLNVAVYGYTF,TGTGCCAGCAGTTTAAATGTGGCAGTATATGGCTACACCTTC
TRBV9,NA,TRBJ1-5,NA,CASSVDINQPQHF,TGTGCCAGCAGCGTAGACATAAATCAGCCCCAGCATTTT
TRBV2,NA,TRBJ2-2,NA,CASSEVAVYSTGELFF,TGTGCCAGCAGTGAAGTGGCAGTATATTCCACCGGGGAGCTGTTTTTT
TRBV19,NA,TRBJ1-5,NA,CASKISNQPQHF,TGTGCCAGCAAGATTAGCAATCAGCCCCAGCATTTT
TRBV7-2,TRBD2,TRBJ2-1,NA,CASSLGLAVNEQFF,TGTGCCAGCAGCTTAGGACTAGCGGTGAATGAGCAGTTCTTC
TRBV6-5,TRBD1,TRBJ2-7,once,CASRDRITYEQYF,TGTGCCAGCAGGGACAGGATAACCTACGAGCAGTACTTC
TRBV30,NA,TRBJ2-5,NA,CAWSQGFFQETQYF,TGTGCCTGGAGTCAGGGGTTTTTCCAAGAGACCCAGTACTTC
TRBV6-1,NA,TRBJ2-7,NA,CATLWTYEQYF,TGTGCCACCCTTTGGACGTACGAGCAGTACTTC
TRBV6-1,NA,TRBJ1-5,NA,CASSEEGRGNQPQHF,TGTGCCAGCAGTGAGGAAGGGAGAGGAAATCAGCCCCAGCATTTT
TRBV6-1,NA,TRBJ2-2,NA,CASSEGVAANTGELFF,TGTGCCAGCAGTGAAGGGGTAGCGGCGAACACCGGGGAGCTGTTTTTT
TRBV6-5,TRBD2,TRBJ2-7,NA,CASSYGLVSYEQYF,TGTGCCAGCAGTTACGGACTAGTTTCCTACGAGCAGTACTTC
TRBV10-1,NA,TRBJ2-2,NA,CASSESAVNTGELFF,TGCGCCAGCAGTGAGTCTGCAGTAAACACCGGGGAGCTGTTTTTT
TRBV7-3,TRBD1,TRBJ2-3,once,CASSFQGALKDTQYF,TGTGCCAGCAGCTTCCAGGGGGCGCTGAAAGATACGCAGTATTTT
TRBV6-5,NA,TRBJ2-4,NA,CASSYSRGENIQYF,TGTGCCAGCAGTTACTCGAGAGGGGAAAACATTCAGTACTTC
TRBV2,NA,TRBJ2-3,NA,CASSVRPGGDTDTQYF,TGTGCCAGCAGTGTCCGCCCGGGCGGCGACACAGATACGCAGTATTTT
TRBV7-6,TRBD1,TRBJ2-5,NA,CASSFGQGRETQYF,TGTGCCAGCAGCTTCGGACAGGGAAGAGAGACCCAGTACTTC
TRBV28,NA,TRBJ2-7,NA,CATTQGVSEQYF,TGTGCCACTACTCAAGGGGTAAGCGAGCAGTACTTC
TRBV9,NA,TRBJ2-1,NA,CASSPDTRIEQFF,TGTGCCAGCAGCCCCGATACTAGGATTGAGCAGTTCTTC
TRBV28,NA,TRBJ1-4,NA,CASSSLLGLLNEKLFF,TGTGCCAGCAGCTCCCTTCTCGGACTGCTAAATGAAAAACTGTTTTTT
TRBV18,NA,TRBJ1-2,NA,CASSPKGTGGYTF,TGTGCCAGCTCACCAAAAGGGACTGGGGGCTACACCTTC
TRBV30,NA,TRBJ2-3,NA,CAWSARNTQYF,TGTGCCTGGAGTGCTAGAAATACGCAGTATTTT
TRBV10-1,NA,TRBJ1-4,once,CASSPNRVTNEKLFF,TGCGCCAGCAGTCCCAACAGGGTAACTAATGAAAAACTGTTTTTT
TRBV13,NA,TRBJ1-1,NA,CASSFGKREAFF,TGTGCCAGCAGCTTTGGGAAGCGTGAAGCTTTCTTT
TRBV6-1,NA,TRBJ1-2,NA,CASSAVRVNYGYTF,TGTGCCAGCAGTGCGGTCAGGGTTAACTATGGCTACACCTTC
TRBV15,NA,TRBJ1-5,NA,CATSRGGGSNQPQHF,TGTGCCACCAGCAGAGGAGGGGGGAGCAATCAGCCCCAGCATTTT
TRBV10-3,NA,TRBJ2-2,once,CAISGAAENTGELFF,TGTGCCATCAGTGGGGCCGCGGAGAACACCGGGGAGCTGTTTTTT
TRBV5-1,NA,TRBJ2-7,NA,CASREDVWGRSYEQYF,TGCGCCAGCAGGGAGGACGTATGGGGGCGCTCCTACGAGCAGTACTTC